This TCR beta chain was sequenced for a study of T cell responses to AZD1222 COVID-19 vaccine. Overall study results and limits: Samples come after the peak T cell response, not at day 14. Reports indicate that nearly half of spike-specific TCRs are directed at unmutated variant regions. Vaccination with two AZD1222 doses was followed by a rise in Spike-specific TCR breadth and depth.

As to this clone: The antigen remains unidentified.

TCRdb's copy holds only in-frame clones and misses some; the assay was immunoSEQ multiplex PCR. The table has 150,000 to 200,000 clones, roughly 94% seen once. Germline trimming cut 1 base from V and 3 bases from J; bases unmatched to any gene: 6. The CDR3 loop spans 15 amino acids. In germline, CDR1 is SGHVS, CDR2 FNYEAQ. Specimen: peripheral blood, collected on day 0 of MenACWY control vaccination. The sequence was collected from an adult in good health. The chain has TRBV7-6 and TRBJ2-7; TRBD1 matches at 7 bases. The CDR3 DNA follows: TGTGCCAGCAGCTTAGAGCCCGGGACAGACTACGAGCAGTACTTC. As protein: CASSLEPGTDYEQYF.